The entry that follows covers one TCR beta chain sequence. Its antigen remains unknown. These data originate in a study of cytomegalovirus exposure and HLA in healthy donors. Overall study findings and caveats: Trimming of TCR beta V- and J-genes showed a link, identified in a later analysis, to a missense DCLRE1C variant.

The CDR3 runs to 14 residues. The germline CDR1 and CDR2 sequences are MNHNS and SASEGT. V was trimmed by 0 bases and J by 5 bases, leaving 8 bases between them. The PCR contained 60 Vbeta and 13 Jbeta primers. The assay was immunoSEQ multiplex PCR, and TCRdb's table has in-frame clones only and misses some. The sample lists about 190,000 clones, 60% to 80% seen once, with 3% to 4% in the top ten. The sequence was collected from a woman under 40 in good health and CMV-seropositive. The sequencing sample was made of PBMCs. The chain employs TRBV6-1 and TRBJ1-5, with D possibly TRBD1 on 5 matching bases. The CDR3 bases are TGTGCCAGCAGTGAAGCCGGGACTCATCAGCCCCAGCATTTT. The encoded protein is CASSEAGTHQPQHF.